Sequencing of this T cell receptor (beta chain) was carried out in a study of T cell responses to AZD1222 COVID-19 vaccine. Findings of the study overall: The number of AZD1222 recipients seropositive at baseline was only 6 or 7. Close to half of spike-specific TCRs reportedly recognize unmutated variant regions. In all cases, repertoires were sampled only after the peak T cell response. Breadth and depth of Spike-specific TCRs rose after two AZD1222 doses.

This CDR3 spans 15 amino acids. Germline-derived CDR1 and CDR2 are KGHSH and LQKENI. V lost 3 bases to trimming and J lost 6 bases; unmatched junction nucleotides: 7. Clones were sequenced by immunoSEQ multiplex PCR, and TCRdb holds only the in-frame ones, with some missing. The data hold some 99,000 clones, with about 90% observed a single time. About this clone: Its cognate antigen is unknown.

The chain employs TRBV18 and TRBJ2-4; 8 bases are shared with TRBD2. The source was peripheral blood, collected on day 0 of AZD1222 vaccination. The TCR comes from an adult in good health. The CDR3 DNA sequence: TGTGCCAGCTCACCTTTTCCGGGGGGGCTAAACATTCAGTACTTC. This codes for CASSPFPGGLNIQYF.